Presented here are 16 T cell receptor beta chains from one specimen sequenced in a study of T cells in Graves' hyperthyroidism and ophthalmopathy. The source material, RNA transcripts, was used to amplify TCR beta CDR3 regions. With the HTBI primer set, the TCR CDR3 went through a first round of RT-PCR. TCRdb re-derived calls from the multiplex PCR reads in MiXCR, one entry per CDR3 protein. The data contain over 500,000 distinct CDR3 sequences, about 16% of them singletons. Sequenced material: blood. The receptors were gathered from a woman in her 30s with Graves' ophthalmopathy.

The J gene is TRBJ1-1, the V gene TRBV27; D gene ambiguous. The CDR3 extends over 13 amino acids. The germline gives CDR1 MNHEY, CDR2 SMNVEV (reference sequence). The germline V and J ends were trimmed by 2 bases and 5 bases, with 9 bases remaining between them. The CDR3 DNA follows: TGTGCCAGCAGTTTAGGGCTGTGGACTGAAGCTTTCTTT. It translates to CASSLGLWTEAFF.

This clonotype was detected many times. The chain uses TRBV12-3 or TRBV12-4 and TRBJ1-1, with a possible D match to TRBD1 (5 bases). This CDR3 region has 13 residues. Trimming took 3 bases from V and 5 from J, leaving 10 bases between them. CDR3 DNA sequence: TGTGCCAGCAGTTTGGCAGGGTGGACTGAAGCTTTCTTT. It is translated as CASSLAGWTEAFF.

This clonotype was counted many times. The chain is built from TRBV20-1 and TRBJ2-5, with 8 bases identical to TRBD2. The CDR3 loop spans 13 amino acids. With V trimmed by 4 bases and J by 5 bases, 6 bases remained unmatched. The V gene's germline CDR1 is DFQATT and CDR2 SNEGSKA (reference sequence). CDR3 nucleotides: TGCAGTGCTAAGGCGGGAGGATCGGAGACCCAGTACTTC. This encodes CSAKAGGSETQYF.

At least ten counts were recorded for this clonotype. The chain is built from TRBV6-2 or TRBV6-3 and TRBJ2-7; TRBD1 is a possible D gene (6 bases). The germline V gene has CDR1 MNHEY and CDR2 SVGEGT. The V end was cut by 5 bases, the J end by 3 bases, with 20 bases between. This CDR3 has 16 residues. As DNA, the CDR3 is TGTGCCAGCAGTCAGCCCGTTAACAGGGCTCGCTACGAGCAGTACTTC. It specifies CASSQPVNRARYEQYF.

This clonotype was found many times. The chain is built from TRBV7-3 and TRBJ2-1; D is unclear. Germline CDR1 is SGHTA and CDR2 is FQGTGA. Trimming stripped 5 bases from V and 5 bases from J, with 10 bases between. This CDR3 is built from 13 residues. CDR3 loop: CASSTDPHNEQFF. The CDR3 bases are TGTGCCAGCAGCACGGACCCGCACAATGAGCAGTTCTTC.

In this sample, this clonotype turned up a few times. The chain recombines TRBV4-2 with TRBJ2-7; D unresolved. The V gene lost 4 bases and the J gene lost 1 base, with 17 bases spanning the gap. This CDR3 contains 16 residues. The V gene's germline CDR1 is LGHNA and CDR2 YNFKEQ. The CDR3 DNA reads as TGTGCCAGCAGCCCCCATTCAGGCGGAGAATCCTACGAGCAGTACTTC. Encoded protein: CASSPHSGGESYEQYF.

This clonotype was found many times. The rearrangement links TRBV20-1 to TRBJ2-7; D is ambiguous. Germline V gene lookup returns CDR1 DFQATT and CDR2 SNEGSKA (reference sequence). Trimming stripped 3 bases from V and 1 base from J, with 13 bases between. CDR3 length equals 14 residues. For the CDR3, the DNA is TGCAGTGCTAGTGACCAAGTGGGGTCCTACGAGCAGTACTTC. Protein product: CSASDQVGSYEQYF.

With respect to this clonotype: This sequence may be a read error, since a much larger clone differs from it by one base. The chain uses TRBV4-3 and TRBJ2-1; unclear D gene. Trimming shortened V by 2 bases and J by 6 bases, and 8 bases separated the two germline ends. CDR1 and CDR2 (germline): LGHNA, YSLEER. CDR3 size: 13 residues. The CDR3 region has the DNA TGCGCCAGCAGCCAAAAAGACGGCAATGAGCAGTTCTTC. Translating gives CASSQKDGNEQFF.

V and J are TRBV11-2 and TRBJ2-7; 11 bases map to TRBD1. The CDR3 has 16 residues. Germline CDR1 SGHAT, CDR2 FQNNGV. V was clipped by 5 bases and J by 4 bases; unmatched bases: 10. CDR3 protein: CASSIFRDRGKYEQYF. CDR3 nucleotide sequence: TGTGCCAGCAGCATCTTCCGGGACAGGGGGAAGTACGAGCAGTACTTC. The whole variable domain, remainder taken from reference TRBV11-2 and TRBJ2-7, is EAGVAQSPRYKIIEKRQSVAFWCNPISGHATLYWYQQILGQGPKLLIQFQNNGVVDDSQLPKDRFSAERLKGVDSTLKIQPAKLEDSAVYLCASSIFRDRGKYEQYFGPGTRLTVT.

Ten or more counts support this clonotype. This rearrangement joins TRBV5-1 to TRBJ1-4; D remains unclear. Per the germline V gene, CDR1 is SGHRS and CDR2 is YFSETQ. V was cut by 4 bases and J by 8 bases, with 18 bases left in between. The CDR3 sequence is 15 residues long. The CDR3 DNA sequence: TGCGCCAGCAGCCGCGCTAAAGGGTCGGAGGAAAAACTGTTTTTT. Its translation: CASSRAKGSEEKLFF. The entire variable domain, with the rest obtained from reference TRBV5-1 and TRBJ1-4, is as follows: KAGVTQTPRYLIKTRGQQVTLSCSPISGHRSVSWYQQTPGQGLQFLFEYFSETQRNKGNFPGRFSGRQFSNSRSEMNVSTLELGDSALYLCASSRAKGSEEKLFFGSGTQLSVL.

This clonotype was recorded a few times. V gene TRBV30 combines with J gene TRBJ1-2; D might be TRBD1 (5 bases). Trimming removed 7 bases from V and 4 bases from J, with 25 bases in between. The CDR3 sequence is 16 residues long. The germline V gene has CDR1 GTSNPN and CDR2 SVGIG (reference sequence). The CDR3 spells CASIYSAGREPYGYTF. CDR3 sequence (DNA): TGTGCCTCGATATATTCGGCGGGCAGGGAACCCTATGGCTACACCTTC.

The V call is TRBV10-3, the J call TRBJ2-7; 7 positions match TRBD2. Germline assignment: CDR1 ENHRY and CDR2 SYGVKD. J gave up 3 bases and V 5 bases, and 10 bases lay outside the gene matches. The CDR3 covers 15 residues. In DNA form, the CDR3 reads TGTGCCATCAGTTCCCTAGCGGACACAAACTACGAGCAGTACTTC. This gives the protein CAISSLADTNYEQYF.

The chain couples TRBV4-2 to TRBJ1-4, with D hard to call. The V and J ends lost 1 base and 8 bases respectively, with 11 bases between them. The CDR3 is 14 amino acids. From germline, CDR1 is LGHNA and CDR2 YNFKEQ. The DNA of the CDR3 is TGTGCCAGCAGCCAAGTCCAGCCGGGAGAAAAACTGTTTTTT. Translating it yields CASSQVQPGEKLFF.

Worth noting for this clonotype: A read error may produce the germline difference seen at one junction end. The V and J genes are TRBV18 and TRBJ2-1; D remains ambiguous. The CDR3 runs to 13 residues. Germline V gene data show CDR1 as KGHSH and CDR2 as LQKENI. The CDR3 nucleotides read TGTGCCAGCTCACCAGACTCCGACAATGAGCAGTTCTTC. The encoded protein is CASSPDSDNEQFF.

The chain recombines TRBV9 with TRBJ1-2; D gene ambiguous. This CDR3 comprises 14 residues. V was pared by 3 bases and J by 3 bases, with 12 bases between. Germline-derived CDR1 and CDR2 are SGDLS and YYNGEE. The CDR3 here is CASSGSMADYGYTF. The CDR3 region has the DNA TGTGCCAGCAGCGGGAGCATGGCCGACTATGGCTACACCTTC.

This clonotype was recorded a few times. The genes are TRBV30 and TRBJ2-1; 10 nucleotides match TRBD2. The ends lost 3 bases at V and 9 bases at J; junction bases unmatched: 11. The length of the CDR3 is 15 residues. Looked up from germline, CDR1 is GTSNPN and CDR2 is SVGIG (reference sequence). Written as DNA, the CDR3 is TGTGCCTGGAGCTCTAGCGGGAGCCTCAGGGGTGAGCAGTTCTTC. Encoded protein: CAWSSSGSLRGEQFF.